This TCR beta chain was obtained from a study of blood T cell repertoires in COVID-19. Method: immunoSEQ multiplex PCR; TCRdb's copy keeps in-frame clones and lacks some. The data contain about 240,000 clones, more than 75% of them seen just once; the ten biggest clones take up 6% to 9%. The V gene lost 2 bases and the J gene lost 3 bases, with 13 bases spanning the gap. CDR3 length: 16 residues. Germline lookup yields CDR1 SGHTA and CDR2 FQGTGA. The rearrangement uses TRBV7-3 and TRBJ2-2, with D possibly being TRBD1 (6 bases). This sequence originates from a woman in her 70s with active or convalescent COVID-19. Sequencing input: peripheral blood. CDR3 in amino acids: CASSLSRGADTGELFF. CDR3 sequence (DNA): TGTGCCAGCAGCTTATCCAGGGGCGCGGACACCGGGGAGCTGTTTTTT.